This entry features one TCR beta chain sequence. Other DNA sequences in the sample encode the same CDR3. The data originate from a study of blood T cell repertoires in COVID-19. Study details: The United States, Italy and Spain supplied acute and convalescent COVID-19 samples. From T cells, B-cell-depleted T cells, or PBMCs came the material, which was cDNA or gDNA.

CDR1 is LGHNA, CDR2 YSLEER, per germline. Trimming removed 0 bases from V and 0 bases from J, with 9 bases in between. The CDR3 has 16 amino acids. As originally analysed: Estimates of nucleated cell counts were drawn from the amplification of reference gene primers. This table comes from immunoSEQ multiplex PCR, and its TCRdb copy is limited to in-frame clones, with some not included. The V and J calls and clone size were taken over from that table, and D and trimming were inferred from the DNA. The repertoire holds just over 75,000 clones, with 84% as singletons. Sequencing was carried out using peripheral blood. This clonotype was obtained from a man aged 45-65 years with acute or convalescent COVID-19. V is TRBV4-3 and J is TRBJ1-3; D not resolved. The CDR3 nucleotides read TGCGCCAGCAGCCAAGACCGCGGAAACTCTGGAAACACCATATATTTT. It yields the protein CASSQDRGNSGNTIYF.